A selection of T cell receptor beta chains follows, all from one sample in a study of metastatic and nonmetastatic thyroid tumors. TCRdb used MiXCR to call clones anew from the PCR reads. This table holds over 20,000 clones, 10% to 15% found once. Sequencing was carried out using blood. These TCRs come from a female donor with papillary thyroid cancer or a benign thyroid nodule (not recorded which). Some clones in this sample may be carry-over from other donors' samples. Both conserved end residues are trimmed from each CDR3. Each record gives: D gene, V gene, clone size, CDR3 length, CDR3 protein. D genes are given only for firm matches. Some rows have no size entry. The others give once, few or many, or a class for an expanded clone.

D gene: TRBD1
V gene: TRBV6-1
clone size: few
CDR3 length: 12
CDR3 protein: ASRTYRDRDGYT

D gene: NA
V gene: TRBV16
clone size: NA
CDR3 length: 15
CDR3 protein: ASSPCRIRGSNTEAF

D gene: NA
V gene: TRBV28
clone size: medium-sized
CDR3 length: 11
CDR3 protein: ASGQNSNQPQH

D gene: TRBD2
V gene: TRBV15
clone size: many
CDR3 length: 14
CDR3 protein: ATSASGASNTGELF

D gene: TRBD2
V gene: TRBV27
clone size: many
CDR3 length: 15
CDR3 protein: ASSSGTIGPTTGTQY

D gene: TRBD1
V gene: TRBV30
clone size: many
CDR3 length: 10
CDR3 protein: AWSRQGYGYT

D gene: NA
V gene: TRBV10-1
clone size: NA
CDR3 length: 12
CDR3 protein: ASSESRFAGGYT

D gene: NA
V gene: TRBV9
clone size: many
CDR3 length: 12
CDR3 protein: ASSVFRDQETQY

D gene: NA
V gene: TRBV12-5
clone size: NA
CDR3 length: 12
CDR3 protein: GSVSGGITNEQF

D gene: TRBD2
V gene: TRBV20-1
clone size: NA
CDR3 length: 11
CDR3 protein: SATPLTGGEQF

D gene: NA
V gene: TRBV19
clone size: many
CDR3 length: 12
CDR3 protein: ASRPGGLDYGYT

D gene: NA
V gene: TRBV28
clone size: few
CDR3 length: 12
CDR3 protein: ASSFLGRNYGYT

D gene: NA
V gene: TRBV20-1
clone size: many
CDR3 length: 12
CDR3 protein: SAREPGRQETQY

D gene: NA
V gene: TRBV6-1
clone size: many
CDR3 length: 12
CDR3 protein: ASRSDRINSPLH

D gene: NA
V gene: TRBV11-2
clone size: many
CDR3 length: 14
CDR3 protein: ASNSRGSGLNYGYT

D gene: TRBD2
V gene: TRBV10-2
clone size: NA
CDR3 length: 15
CDR3 protein: ASTSGTSGISNNEQF

D gene: NA
V gene: TRBV7-9
clone size: NA
CDR3 length: 12
CDR3 protein: ASSSGGPTNEQY

D gene: NA
V gene: TRBV2
clone size: many
CDR3 length: 12
CDR3 protein: ASIDSYSGNTIY

D gene: TRBD1
V gene: TRBV7-9
clone size: many
CDR3 length: 12
CDR3 protein: ASSSMGQAYGYT

D gene: TRBD2
V gene: TRBV29-1
clone size: many
CDR3 length: 14
CDR3 protein: SAPGLSLSSYNEQF

D gene: NA
V gene: TRBV6-1
clone size: many
CDR3 length: 9
CDR3 protein: ASSRQLEQY

D gene: NA
V gene: TRBV19
clone size: many
CDR3 length: 10
CDR3 protein: ASTNSVYGYT

D gene: NA
V gene: TRBV27
clone size: many
CDR3 length: 10
CDR3 protein: ASRWGNTEAF

D gene: NA
V gene: TRBV4-1
clone size: many
CDR3 length: 13
CDR3 protein: ASSPNQPTNEKLF

D gene: NA
V gene: TRBV6-1
clone size: medium-sized
CDR3 length: 13
CDR3 protein: ASGGRDNNDYGYT

D gene: NA
V gene: TRBV25-1
clone size: many
CDR3 length: 15
CDR3 protein: ASSASTGALGDTEAF

D gene: NA
V gene: TRBV3-1
clone size: many
CDR3 length: 11
CDR3 protein: ASSPLLNTEAF

D gene: NA
V gene: TRBV4-1
clone size: many
CDR3 length: 16
CDR3 protein: ASSQAIQPRKSSYEQY

D gene: NA
V gene: TRBV19
clone size: many
CDR3 length: 14
CDR3 protein: ASSPRGAAPNTEAF

D gene: TRBD2
V gene: TRBV7-2
clone size: many
CDR3 length: 14
CDR3 protein: ASSSRTSGSQETQY

D gene: NA
V gene: TRBV15
clone size: many
CDR3 length: 11
CDR3 protein: ATSRDTGGGYT

D gene: NA
V gene: TRBV20-1
clone size: few
CDR3 length: 12
CDR3 protein: SAPPAGQPETQY

D gene: NA
V gene: TRBV5-1
clone size: many
CDR3 length: 13
CDR3 protein: ASRPAGSSNEKLF

D gene: TRBD2
V gene: TRBV19
clone size: many
CDR3 length: 12
CDR3 protein: ASSGTRGTGELF

D gene: NA
V gene: TRBV12-3/TRBV12-4
clone size: medium-sized
CDR3 length: 10
CDR3 protein: ASSEQAYGYT

D gene: NA
V gene: TRBV6-2/TRBV6-3
clone size: medium-sized
CDR3 length: 11
CDR3 protein: ASSQRYNSPLH

D gene: TRBD2
V gene: TRBV11-2
clone size: few
CDR3 length: 12
CDR3 protein: ASSSGGWVGELF

D gene: NA
V gene: TRBV7-2
clone size: once
CDR3 length: 12
CDR3 protein: ASSLGGGLAEQY

D gene: NA
V gene: TRBV12-3/TRBV12-4
clone size: NA
CDR3 length: 10
CDR3 protein: ASSLRRLEQL

D gene: NA
V gene: TRBV6-1
clone size: medium-sized
CDR3 length: 12
CDR3 protein: ASGRDPDAYEQY

D gene: NA
V gene: TRBV20-1
clone size: many
CDR3 length: 11
CDR3 protein: SAMRLGTYEQY

D gene: TRBD2
V gene: TRBV4-2
clone size: once
CDR3 length: 14
CDR3 protein: ASSRTSGGSDETQY

D gene: NA
V gene: TRBV11-1
clone size: NA
CDR3 length: 13
CDR3 protein: ASRPDGFGTDTQY

D gene: NA
V gene: TRBV4-2
clone size: many
CDR3 length: 13
CDR3 protein: ASSQDRNTNYGYT

D gene: NA
V gene: TRBV12-3/TRBV12-4
clone size: many
CDR3 length: 18
CDR3 protein: ASSLEGRGILSRAKNIQY